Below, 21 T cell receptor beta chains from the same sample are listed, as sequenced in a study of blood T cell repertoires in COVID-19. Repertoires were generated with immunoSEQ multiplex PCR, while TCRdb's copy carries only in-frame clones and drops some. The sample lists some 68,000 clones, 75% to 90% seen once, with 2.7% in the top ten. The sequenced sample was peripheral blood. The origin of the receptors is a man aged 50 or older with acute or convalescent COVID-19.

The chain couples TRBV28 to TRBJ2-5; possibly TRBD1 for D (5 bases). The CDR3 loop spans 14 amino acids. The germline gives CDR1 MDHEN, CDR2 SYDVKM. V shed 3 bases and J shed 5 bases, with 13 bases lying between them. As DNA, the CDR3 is TGTGCCAGCAGTTTTAGGCAGGGTCGGGAGACCCAGTACTTC. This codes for CASSFRQGRETQYF.

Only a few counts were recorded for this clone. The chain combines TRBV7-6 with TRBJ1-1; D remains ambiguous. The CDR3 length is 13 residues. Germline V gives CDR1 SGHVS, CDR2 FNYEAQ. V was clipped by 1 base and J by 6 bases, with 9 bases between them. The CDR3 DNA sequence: TGTGCCAGCAGCTTAGAGGTCGGGGCTGAAGCTTTCTTT. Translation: CASSLEVGAEAFF.

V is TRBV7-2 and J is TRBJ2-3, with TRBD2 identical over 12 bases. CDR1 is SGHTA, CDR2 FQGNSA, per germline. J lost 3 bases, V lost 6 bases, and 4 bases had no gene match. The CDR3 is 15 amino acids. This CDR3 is CASSSGLAGTDTQYF. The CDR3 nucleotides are TGTGCCAGCAGTTCTGGACTAGCGGGAACAGATACGCAGTATTTT. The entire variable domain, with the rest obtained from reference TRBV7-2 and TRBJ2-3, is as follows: GAGVSQSPSNKVTEKGKDVELRCDPISGHTALYWYRQSLGQGLEFLIYFQGNSAPDKSGLPSDRFSAERTGGSVSTLTIQRTQQEDSAVYLCASSSGLAGTDTQYFGPGTRLTVL.

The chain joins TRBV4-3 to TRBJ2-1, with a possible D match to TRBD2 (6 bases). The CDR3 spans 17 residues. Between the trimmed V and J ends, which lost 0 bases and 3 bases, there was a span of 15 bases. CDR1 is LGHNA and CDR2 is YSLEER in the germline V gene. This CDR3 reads CASSQETGLGVYNEQFF. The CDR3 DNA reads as TGCGCCAGCAGCCAAGAAACGGGACTGGGGGTCTACAATGAGCAGTTCTTC.

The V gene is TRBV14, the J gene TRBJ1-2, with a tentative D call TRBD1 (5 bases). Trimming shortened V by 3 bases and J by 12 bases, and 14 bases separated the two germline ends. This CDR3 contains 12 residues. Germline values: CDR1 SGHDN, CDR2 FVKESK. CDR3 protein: CASSHGTGGNTF. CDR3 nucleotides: TGTGCCAGCAGCCACGGTACAGGTGGAAACACCTTC.

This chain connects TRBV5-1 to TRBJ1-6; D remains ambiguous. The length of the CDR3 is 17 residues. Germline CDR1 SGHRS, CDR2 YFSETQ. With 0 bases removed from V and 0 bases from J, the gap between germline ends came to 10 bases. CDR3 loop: CASSLADLSSYNSPLHF. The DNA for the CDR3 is TGCGCCAGCAGCTTGGCTGATCTGAGCTCCTATAATTCACCCCTCCACTTT.

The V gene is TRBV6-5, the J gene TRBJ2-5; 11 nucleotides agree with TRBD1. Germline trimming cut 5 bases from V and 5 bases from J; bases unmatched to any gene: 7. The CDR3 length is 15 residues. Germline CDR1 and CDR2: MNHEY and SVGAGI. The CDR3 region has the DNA TGTGCCAGCAGTCCCTGGACAGGGGGCGGCGAGACCCAGTACTTC. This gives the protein CASSPWTGGGETQYF.

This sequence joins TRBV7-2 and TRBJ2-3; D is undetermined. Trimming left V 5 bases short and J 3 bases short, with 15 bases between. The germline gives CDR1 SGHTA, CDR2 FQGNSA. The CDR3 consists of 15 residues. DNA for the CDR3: TGTGCCAGCAGCCCAGGTGGTTGGAATACAGATACGCAGTATTTT. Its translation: CASSPGGWNTDTQYF.

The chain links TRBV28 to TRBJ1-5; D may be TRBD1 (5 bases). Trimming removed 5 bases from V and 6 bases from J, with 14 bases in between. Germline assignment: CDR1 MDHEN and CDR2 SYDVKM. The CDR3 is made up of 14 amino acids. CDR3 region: CASSPRRGTQPQHF. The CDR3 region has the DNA TGTGCCAGCAGTCCCCGAAGGGGCACTCAGCCCCAGCATTTT.

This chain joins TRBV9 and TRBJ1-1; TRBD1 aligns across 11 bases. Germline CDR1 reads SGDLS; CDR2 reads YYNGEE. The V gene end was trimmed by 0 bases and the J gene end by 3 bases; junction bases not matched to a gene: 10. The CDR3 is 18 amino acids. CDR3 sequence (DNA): TGTGCCAGCAGCGTAGCTGGACAGGGGGCGGGAAGGGACACTGAAGCTTTCTTT. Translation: CASSVAGQGAGRDTEAFF.

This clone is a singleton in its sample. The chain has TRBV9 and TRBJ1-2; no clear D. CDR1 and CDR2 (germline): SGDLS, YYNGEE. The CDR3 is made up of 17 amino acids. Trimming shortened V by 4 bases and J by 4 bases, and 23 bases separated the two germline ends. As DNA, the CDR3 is TGTGCCAGCAGCCCCGGTCTCCACTTCAATAGCGGCTATGGCTACACCTTC. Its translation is CASSPGLHFNSGYGYTF.

CDR3 in amino acids: CASRGGRDSRNEQFF. In DNA, the CDR3 is TGTGCCAGCAGGGGGGGAAGGGACAGCCGAAATGAGCAGTTCTTC. V usage is TRBV2 and J usage is TRBJ2-1; TRBD1 is a possible D gene (7 bases). The germline V gene has CDR1 SNHLY and CDR2 FYNNEI. Trimming cost V 6 bases and J 7 bases, with 19 bases left between them. This CDR3 has 15 residues.

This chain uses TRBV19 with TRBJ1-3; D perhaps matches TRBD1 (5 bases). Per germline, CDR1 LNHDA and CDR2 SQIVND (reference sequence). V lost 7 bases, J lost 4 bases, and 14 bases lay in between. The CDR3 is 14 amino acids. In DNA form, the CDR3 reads TGTGCCAGTACCCATGGGGCAGGAGGAAACACCATATATTTT. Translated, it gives CASTHGAGGNTIYF.

The CDR3: CSASGQRDTGELFF. The CDR3 coding sequence is TGCAGTGCTAGTGGCCAACGGGACACCGGGGAGCTGTTTTTT. The V call is TRBV20-1, the J call TRBJ2-2; D unclear. There are 14 residues in the CDR3. From germline, CDR1 is DFQATT and CDR2 SNEGSKA (reference sequence). V shed 3 bases and J shed 3 bases, with 11 bases lying between them.

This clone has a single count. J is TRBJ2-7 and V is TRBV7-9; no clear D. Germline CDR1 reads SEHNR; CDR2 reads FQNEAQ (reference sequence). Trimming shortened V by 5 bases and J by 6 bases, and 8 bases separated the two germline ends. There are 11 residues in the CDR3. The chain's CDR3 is CASSHLGEQYF. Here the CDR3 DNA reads TGTGCCAGCAGCCACCTAGGCGAGCAGTACTTC.

The CDR3 coding sequence is TGTGCCACCAGCAGAGGACTTCAGGGGACTGGAAACACCATATATTTT. This translates into CATSRGLQGTGNTIYF. This chain joins TRBV15 and TRBJ1-3, with D perhaps TRBD1 (6 bases). V lost 1 base, J lost 2 bases, and 12 bases lay in between. Germline V gives CDR1 LNHNV, CDR2 YYDKDF (reference sequence). This CDR3 is built from 16 residues. The full variable domain, its missing parts supplied by reference TRBV15 and TRBJ1-3, is DAMVIQNPRYQVTQFGKPVTLSCSQTLNHNVMYWYQQKSSQAPKLLFHYYDKDFNNEADTPDNFQSRRPNTSFCFLDIRSPGLGDTAMYLCATSRGLQGTGNTIYFGEGSWLTVV.

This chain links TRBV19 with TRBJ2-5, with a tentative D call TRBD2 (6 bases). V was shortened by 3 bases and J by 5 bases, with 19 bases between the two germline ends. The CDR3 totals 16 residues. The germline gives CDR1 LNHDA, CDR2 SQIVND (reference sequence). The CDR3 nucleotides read TGTGCCAGTAGTATTAGGGGATCGGGAGCCCGGGAGACCCAGTACTTC. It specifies CASSIRGSGARETQYF.

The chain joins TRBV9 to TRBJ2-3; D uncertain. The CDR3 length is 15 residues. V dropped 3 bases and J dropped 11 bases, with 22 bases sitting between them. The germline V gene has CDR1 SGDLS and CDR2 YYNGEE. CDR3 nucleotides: TGTGCCAGCAGCGAAGCGATCGCCCCCTACATTCAGCAGTATTTT. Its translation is CASSEAIAPYIQQYF.

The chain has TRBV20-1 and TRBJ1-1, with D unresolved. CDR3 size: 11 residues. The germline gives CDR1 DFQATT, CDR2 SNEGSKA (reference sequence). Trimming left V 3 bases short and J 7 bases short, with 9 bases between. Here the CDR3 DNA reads TGCAGTGCTAGGGCACAAGATGAAGCTTTCTTT. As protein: CSARAQDEAFF.

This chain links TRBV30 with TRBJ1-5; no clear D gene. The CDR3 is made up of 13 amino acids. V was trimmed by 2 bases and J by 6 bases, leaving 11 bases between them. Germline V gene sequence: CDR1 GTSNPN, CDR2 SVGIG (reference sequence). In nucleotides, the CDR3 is TGTGCCTGGAGTCCGGGTGGAGGTCAGCCCCAGCATTTT. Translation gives CAWSPGGGQPQHF.

DNA for the CDR3: TGTGCCAGCAGCTGGGCACCCCGTCGGGATTTAGCCAAAAACATTCAGTACTTC. It is translated as CASSWAPRRDLAKNIQYF. The chain employs TRBV6-2 or TRBV6-3 and TRBJ2-4, with TRBD2 as a possible D gene (5 bases). The CDR3 is 18 residues long. V lost 6 bases to trimming and J lost 0 bases, with 21 bases between them. Germline V gene sequence: CDR1 MNHEY, CDR2 SVGEGT.